This TCR beta chain was sequenced for a study of lung T cells in sarcoidosis with Löfgren's syndrome. Background on the study: Löfgren's syndrome patients were the main repertoire analysis focus. Study results and caveats: Shared TRAV12-1 and TRBV2 CDR3 motifs across Löfgren's syndrome patients reportedly suggested public CD4+ TCRs.

One entry per CDR3 protein results from TCRdb running MiXCR on the reads. The data show roughly 63,000 distinct CDR3 sequences, around 20% seen once. This clonotype was counted a few times. No antigen is known for it. The CDR3 length is 13 residues. CDR1 is LGHDT, CDR2 YNNKEL, per germline (reference sequence). Trimming removed 1 base at V and 7 bases at J, with 9 bases between. V gene TRBV3-1 combines with J gene TRBJ2-3; D gene uncertain. This receptor was identified in a human donor with sarcoidosis (Löfgren's syndrome or another form), or a control subject (not recorded which). Sequencing was performed on CD4+ T cells from PBMCs. CDR3 bases: TGTGCCAGCAGCCAAGGTCGGAGTAATACGCAGTATTTT. Amino acids: CASSQGRSNTQYF.